This record concerns one T cell receptor beta chain sequence. The researchers produced TCR beta cDNA from 500 ng total RNA with a constant-region primer. Amplification in three nested multiplex PCR rounds with slightly modified ARM-PCR gave rise to TCR beta libraries. With TRBV1-TRBV30 forward primers and a C-beta reverse primer, the first two PCR rounds were run for 10 to 11 cycles each. TCRdb analysed the multiplex PCR reads with MiXCR anew, one entry per CDR3 protein. The profile covers about 30,000 distinct CDR3 sequences, with approximately 71% appearing a single time and roughly 29% taken by the ten largest. This sample is part of a study of tumor-infiltrating lymphocytes in primary liver carcinoma. Each 20-30 mg portion of unsorted bulk tissue served as the source for co-extraction of RNA and DNA. The CDR3 has 20 residues. J lost 5 bases, V lost 5 bases, and 22 bases had no gene match. Germline V lookup: CDR1 SGHAT, CDR2 FQNNGV.

The specimen sequenced was liver tumor tissue from sampling region 3. Indicated subset: tumor region T3, left-lateral pole. V and J are TRBV11-2 and TRBJ1-1; 11 bases line up with TRBD1. The source is a woman aged 30 to 39 with primary liver carcinoma and hepatitis B virus infection. The CDR3 DNA sequence: TGTGCCAGCAGCGCTCGGGACAGGGGGGGCGAGAGGTGGAGTAATACTGAAGCTTTCTTT. This sequence encodes CASSARDRGGERWSNTEAFF.